The 27 T cell receptor beta chains given below trace back to one sample, sequenced in a study of T cell responses to AZD1222 COVID-19 vaccine. The protocol was immunoSEQ multiplex PCR, while the TCRdb copy is restricted to in-frame clones and leaves out a portion. The sample has fewer than 120,000 clones, less than 95% seen once. The specimen was peripheral blood, collected 28 days after the second AZD1222 dose. The receptors were sampled from an adult who received the AZD1222 COVID-19 vaccine.

The V call is TRBV5-6, the J call TRBJ1-1; no clear D gene. Looked up from germline, CDR1 is SGHDT and CDR2 is YYEEEE. V lost 1 base and J 7 bases, leaving 8 bases between the germline ends. The CDR3 has 12 amino acids. The CDR3 nucleotides read TGTGCCAGCAGCTTGATGACCTTTGAAGCTTTCTTT. Translating gives CASSLMTFEAFF. Full variable domain (missing parts from reference TRBV5-6 and TRBJ1-1): DAGVTQSPTHLIKTRGQQVTLRCSPKSGHDTVSWYQQALGQGPQFIFQYYEEEERQRGNFPDRFSGHQFPNYSSELNVNALLLGDSALYLCASSLMTFEAFFGQGTRLTVV.

The CDR3 is CATIDGQGAWYGYTF. The CDR3 DNA is TGTGCCACCATCGACGGACAGGGGGCATGGTATGGCTACACCTTC. The rearrangement links TRBV28 to TRBJ1-2, with 11 bases matching TRBD1. The CDR3 consists of 15 residues. Germline CDR1 reads MDHEN; CDR2 reads SYDVKM. Trimming at V came to 10 bases and at J to 5 bases, leaving 12 bases not matched to a gene.

The V call is TRBV21-1, the J call TRBJ1-2. TRBV21-1 is noted as a pseudogene. The CDR3 spans 13 residues. The CDR3 DNA follows: TGTGCCAGATTGTCGGCGGCCCGAATTGGCGTCACCTTC. Protein sequence: CARLSAARIGVTF.

The V gene is TRBV18, the J gene TRBJ2-7, with a possible D match to TRBD2 (6 bases). Germline CDR1 and CDR2: KGHSH and LQKENI. Trimming removed 3 bases from V and 4 bases from J, with 16 bases in between. The CDR3 sequence is 15 residues long. Written as DNA, the CDR3 is TGTGCCAGCTCACCCATCAAAGTGGAGGGTTACGAGCAGTACTTC. Encoded protein: CASSPIKVEGYEQYF.

V gene TRBV5-1 combines with J gene TRBJ1-1; the match to TRBD1 covers 9 bases. Germline V lookup: CDR1 SGHRS, CDR2 YFSETQ. The CDR3 length is 14 residues. V was clipped by 1 base and J by 6 bases; unmatched bases: 4. The CDR3 reads CASSLTGGIAEAFF. Written as DNA, the CDR3 is TGCGCCAGCAGCTTGACAGGGGGCATCGCTGAAGCTTTCTTT.

DNA for the CDR3: TGTGCCAGCAGCGTAGCTTATTTAAGCAGCAACACTGAAGCTTTCTTT. Its protein product is CASSVAYLSSNTEAFF. The chain uses TRBV9 and TRBJ1-1; D is unresolved. Germline lookup yields CDR1 SGDLS and CDR2 YYNGEE. V lost 0 bases and J lost 2, with 14 bases in between. The CDR3 is 16 residues long.

In its sample, this clone was seen once. J is TRBJ1-4 and V is TRBV4-1; D is perhaps TRBD1 (5 bases). Per the germline V gene, CDR1 is MGHRA and CDR2 is YSYEKL. The CDR3 consists of 17 residues. Trimming removed 0 bases at V and 5 bases at J, with 16 bases between. The CDR3 region has the DNA TGCGCCAGCAGCCAAGATAGGCGGGGGGGGATGAATGAAAAACTGTTTTTT. This gives the protein CASSQDRRGGMNEKLFF.

About this clone itself: The same CDR3 also results from other DNA sequences found in this sample. This rearrangement joins TRBV2 to TRBJ1-2; D not resolved. The V gene's germline CDR1 is SNHLY and CDR2 FYNNEI. This CDR3 is built from 13 residues. V shed 3 bases and J shed 5 bases, with 10 bases lying between them. The chain's CDR3 is CASSEPPQYGYTF. The CDR3 region has the DNA TGTGCCAGCAGTGAGCCTCCCCAATATGGCTACACCTTC. Filled out from reference TRBV2 and TRBJ1-2, the complete variable domain reads EPEVTQTPSHQVTQMGQEVILRCVPISNHLYFYWYRQILGQKVEFLVSFYNNEISEKSEIFDDQFSVERPDGSNFTLKIRSTKLEDSAMYFCASSEPPQYGYTFGSGTRLTVV.

The chain joins TRBV25-1 to TRBJ2-7; D unresolved. This CDR3 spans 11 amino acids. The V gene lost 4 bases and the J gene lost 3 bases, with 4 bases spanning the gap. CDR1 is MGHDK, CDR2 SYGVNS, per germline. CDR3 DNA sequence: TGTGCCAGCAGTGGGAACTACGAGCAGTACTTC. This translates into CASSGNYEQYF.

The rearrangement links TRBV4-1 to TRBJ2-5; the D gene is possibly TRBD1 (5 bases). V was cut by 4 bases and J by 3 bases, with 9 bases left in between. CDR1 is MGHRA and CDR2 is YSYEKL in the germline V gene. The CDR3 contains 13 residues. The CDR3 loop is CASSPGPEETQYF. CDR3 nucleotide sequence: TGCGCCAGCAGCCCAGGGCCAGAAGAGACCCAGTACTTC.

This rearrangement joins TRBV7-9 to TRBJ2-1; 7 positions agree with TRBD1. Germline V gene sequence: CDR1 SEHNR, CDR2 FQNEAQ (reference sequence). This CDR3 spans 14 amino acids. V shed 0 bases, J shed 7 bases, and the junction held 3 bases outside the gene matches. Here the CDR3 reads CASSLAQGVNEQFF. The CDR3, as DNA: TGTGCCAGCAGCTTAGCTCAGGGGGTGAATGAGCAGTTCTTC. Combining the CDR3 with reference TRBV7-9 and TRBJ2-1 gives the whole variable domain DTGVSQNPRHKITKRGQNVTFRCDPISEHNRLYWYRQTLGQGPEFLTYFQNEAQLEKSRLLSDRFSAERPKGSFSTLEIQRTEQGDSAMYLCASSLAQGVNEQFFGPGTRLTVL.

The rearrangement uses TRBV18 and TRBJ1-6; D is unclear. V lost 5 bases to trimming and J lost 0 bases, with 5 bases between them. This CDR3 has 14 amino acids. Germline V lookup: CDR1 KGHSH, CDR2 LQKENI. The CDR3 loop is CASSASSYNSPLHF. CDR3 bases: TGTGCCAGCTCAGCGAGCTCCTATAATTCACCCCTCCACTTT.

The rearrangement links TRBV11-3 to TRBJ2-1; 13 nucleotides align to TRBD2. The CDR3 runs to 15 residues. Trimming removed 5 bases from V and 2 bases from J; junction bases left unmatched: 0. The germline CDR1 and CDR2 sequences are SGHNT and YENEEA. CDR3 DNA sequence: TGTGCCAGCAGCGGACTAGCGGGAGCCTACAATGAGCAGTTCTTC. This sequence encodes CASSGLAGAYNEQFF.

This clone was seen only once. The chain employs TRBV5-4 and TRBJ1-1; D is unresolved. The CDR3 is 15 residues long. V lost 0 bases and J 5 bases, leaving 14 bases between the germline ends. Germline V gene sequence: CDR1 SGHNT, CDR2 YYREEE (reference sequence). In nucleotides, the CDR3 is TGTGCCAGCAGCTTGGTGGCAGGTAGTTATACTGAAGCTTTCTTT. It specifies CASSLVAGSYTEAFF.

The V gene is TRBV23-1, the J gene TRBJ2-3; no reliable D call. TRBV23-1 is labeled an ORF, and its function is uncertain. The CDR3 extends over 14 amino acids. V was pared by 3 bases and J by 2 bases, with 9 bases between. The CDR3 loop is CASSHRQPTDTQYF. The CDR3 DNA sequence: TGCGCCAGCAGTCATCGACAACCCACAGATACGCAGTATTTT.

The rearrangement joins TRBV5-4 to TRBJ2-3; tentative D call: TRBD2 (6 bases). V was cut by 4 bases and J by 0 bases, with 9 bases left in between. CDR3 length equals 14 residues. The germline gives CDR1 SGHNT, CDR2 YYREEE (reference sequence). The CDR3 region is CASSPGLSTDTQYF. The CDR3 bases are TGTGCCAGCAGCCCGGGACTCAGCACAGATACGCAGTATTTT.

The chain has TRBV6-4 and TRBJ2-3; either TRBD1 or TRBD2 may fit D (6 bases each). The germline CDR1 and CDR2 sequences are MRHNA and SNTAGT. Trimming removed 5 bases at V and 2 bases at J, with 20 bases between. The CDR3 length is 17 residues. In DNA, the CDR3 is TGTGCCAGCAGTCCAACGTCGGGTCGGGGGCACACAGATACGCAGTATTTT. It yields the protein CASSPTSGRGHTDTQYF.

J is TRBJ1-5 and V is TRBV6-5, with D unresolved. Germline CDR1 reads MNHEY; CDR2 reads SVGAGI. With 6 bases removed from V and 0 bases from J, the gap between germline ends came to 9 bases. The CDR3 spans 14 residues. CDR3 nucleotide sequence: TGTGCCAGCAGGGCAGACCTTAGCAATCAGCCCCAGCATTTT. This sequence encodes CASRADLSNQPQHF.

The chain uses TRBV3-1 (or the pseudogene TRBV3-2) and TRBJ1-2; no definite D call. The germline V gene encodes CDR1 LGHDT and CDR2 YNNKEL (reference sequence). CDR3 length: 15 amino acids. V lost 1 base, J lost 2 bases, and 11 bases lay in between. CDR3 coding DNA: TGTGCCAGCAGCCAAGGTTTCGACGGCAACTATGGCTACACCTTC. This sequence encodes CASSQGFDGNYGYTF.

In its sample, this clone was seen once. This chain connects TRBV27 to TRBJ2-2; TRBD2 might be the D (6 bases). The germline V and J ends were trimmed by 2 bases and 4 bases, with 11 bases remaining between them. CDR1 is MNHEY and CDR2 is SMNVEV in the germline V gene (reference sequence). This CDR3 is built from 15 residues. CDR3 region: CASSLAGPVTGELFF. The CDR3 DNA reads as TGTGCCAGCAGTTTAGCGGGGCCCGTCACCGGGGAGCTGTTTTTT.

This clone occurred once. The chain employs TRBV7-8 and TRBJ2-7; D not resolved. Trimming stripped 1 base from V and 0 bases from J, with 7 bases between. The CDR3 consists of 14 residues. Per germline, CDR1 SGHVS and CDR2 FQNEAQ. CDR3 loop: CASSLGGPSYEQYF. Written as DNA, the CDR3 is TGTGCCAGCAGCTTAGGTGGGCCCTCCTACGAGCAGTACTTC.

J is TRBJ1-4 and V is TRBV19; tentatively, D is TRBD1 (5 bases). Germline V gives CDR1 LNHDA, CDR2 SQIVND (reference sequence). Trimming removed 9 bases at V and 0 bases at J, with 14 bases between. The CDR3 extends over 15 amino acids. The CDR3 bases are TGTGCCAGCCACGACAGTGCCCCAACTAATGAAAAACTGTTTTTT. The encoded protein is CASHDSAPTNEKLFF.

The rearrangement links TRBV19 to TRBJ1-1, with D perhaps matching TRBD1 (6 bases). The V gene's germline CDR1 is LNHDA and CDR2 SQIVND (reference sequence). V lost 7 bases to trimming and J lost 8 bases, with 17 bases between them. This CDR3 contains 13 residues. CDR3 protein: CASTMGGLGEAFF. The CDR3 nucleotides read TGTGCCAGTACAATGGGGGGGCTCGGCGAAGCTTTCTTT.

The genes are TRBV7-8 and TRBJ1-3, with unresolved D. The CDR3 is 12 amino acids. Deletions cut 2 bases from V and 8 bases from J, with 7 bases between. Germline-derived CDR1 and CDR2 are SGHVS and FQNEAQ. The CDR3 sequence is CASSLLFHTIYF. CDR3 nucleotide sequence: TGTGCCAGCAGCTTATTGTTTCACACCATATATTTT. The full variable domain, in which reference TRBV7-8 and TRBJ1-3 provide the parts outside the CDR3, is GAGVSQSPRYKVAKRGQDVALRCDPISGHVSLFWYQQALGQGPEFLTYFQNEAQLDKSGLPSDRFFAERPEGSVSTLKIQRTQQEDSAVYLCASSLLFHTIYFGEGSWLTVV.

As DNA, the CDR3 is TGTGCCAGCAGCCAAGATCGTGGAAGCGGTACAGATACGCAGTATTTT. This gives the protein CASSQDRGSGTDTQYF. V usage is TRBV3-1 (or the pseudogene TRBV3-2) and J usage is TRBJ2-3; tentative D call: TRBD2 (5 bases). Trimming removed 0 bases at V and 3 bases at J, with 13 bases between. The CDR3 consists of 16 residues. The germline V gene has CDR1 LGHDT and CDR2 YNNKEL (reference sequence).

The chain carries TRBV6-5 and TRBJ2-6, with 7 bases fitting TRBD2. This CDR3 is 15 amino acids long. V gave up 5 bases and J gave up 4 bases; unmatched junction bases: 5. Germline V gives CDR1 MNHEY, CDR2 SVGAGI. CDR3 amino acids: CASSSRGDGANVLTF. For the CDR3, the DNA is TGTGCCAGCAGTAGTCGGGGGGACGGGGCCAACGTCCTGACTTTC.

This chain connects TRBV5-5 to TRBJ2-7; D uncertain. CDR1 and CDR2 (germline): SGHKS, YYEKEE (reference sequence). Between the trimmed V and J ends, which lost 3 bases and 2 bases, there was a span of 15 bases. The CDR3 contains 15 residues. The CDR3 sequence: CASSSGWRTTYEQYF. In DNA, the CDR3 is TGTGCCAGCAGCTCCGGATGGCGGACGACCTACGAGCAGTACTTC.